This TCR beta chain was sequenced in a study of Tregs in tolerant kidney transplant recipients. General observations from the study: Expanding Tregs on activated donor B cells appeared to best identify donor-specific TCRbeta clones.

The CDR3 sequence is 15 residues long. CDR1 and CDR2 (germline): WSHSY, SAAADI. V shed 6 bases, J shed 4 bases, and the junction held 9 bases outside the gene matches. A note on this clone: What it binds is not known. The read falls 3 residues short of the CDR3 end, and the missing part is taken from the germline J gene.

This table comes from immunoSEQ multiplex PCR, and its TCRdb copy is limited to in-frame clones, with some not included. The table gives roughly 48,000 clones; the top ten clones make up around 0.8% of it. Unstimulated regulatory T cells (CD4+CD25+CD127-), CD4+CD25- non-regulatory cells, CD4 and CD8 cells were FACS-sorted from thawed PBMCs. This TCR derives from a human donor who received a combined kidney and bone marrow transplant. The chain joins TRBV10-2 to TRBJ2-7, with 10 bases identical to TRBD2. Sequenced material: CD4+ T cells from blood, taken before the transplant. CDR3 sequence: CASRLAGGPRYEQYF. CDR3 DNA, as far as it was read: TGCGCCAGCAGATTAGCGGGAGGTCCAAGGTACGAG.